The 16 T cell receptor beta chains reported below all come from one sample, sequenced in a study of beta chain features in type 1 diabetes. All of the isolated RNA was reverse transcribed, so expressed TCRB transcripts were sequenced. TCRdb's copy holds only in-frame clones and misses some; the assay was immunoSEQ multiplex PCR. Among hundreds of thousands of clones listed, over 9.5% were seen once. Specimen: naive CD4+ T cells from blood. These receptors all come from a man aged 18 to 29 in good health.

The genes are TRBV7-9 and TRBJ2-5; TRBD2 matches 16 bases. With V trimmed by 5 bases and J by 5 bases, 8 bases remained unmatched. The CDR3 consists of 17 residues. Germline loops: CDR1 SEHNR, CDR2 FQNEAQ (reference sequence). CDR3 coding DNA: TGTGCCAGCAGCACCGGGACTAGCGGGGGGGCGGGCGAGACCCAGTACTTC. Protein: CASSTGTSGGAGETQYF. The whole variable domain, remainder taken from reference TRBV7-9 and TRBJ2-5, is DTGVSQNPRHKITKRGQNVTFRCDPISEHNRLYWYRQTLGQGPEFLTYFQNEAQLEKSRLLSDRFSAERPKGSFSTLEIQRTEQGDSAMYLCASSTGTSGGAGETQYFGPGTRLLVL.

This clone was seen a few times. V gene TRBV5-1 combines with J gene TRBJ2-2; 13 nucleotides line up with TRBD2. The V gene end was trimmed by 4 bases and the J gene end by 4 bases; junction bases not matched to a gene: 4. The CDR3 covers 16 residues. CDR1 is SGHRS, CDR2 YFSETQ, per germline. Written as DNA, the CDR3 is TGCGCCAGCAGCCCACGGACTAGCGGGGGCACCGGGGAGCTGTTTTTT. This sequence encodes CASSPRTSGGTGELFF.

This chain joins TRBV4-1 and TRBJ1-4, with TRBD1 matching 8 bases. CDR3 length: 14 amino acids. Unmatched junction bases numbered 5, after V lost 6 bases and J lost 5 bases. Germline V gives CDR1 MGHRA, CDR2 YSYEKL. CDR3 loop: CASSRRTGNEKLFF. The CDR3 coding sequence is TGCGCCAGCAGTCGTCGGACAGGGAATGAAAAACTGTTTTTT.

There are a few counts of this clone. CDR3 amino acids: CASSQIMTGALNYGYTF. The CDR3 DNA sequence: TGTGCCAGCAGCCAAATCATGACAGGGGCGCTTAACTATGGCTACACCTTC. The chain recombines TRBV4-2 with TRBJ1-2; 8 positions agree with TRBD1. Germline assignment: CDR1 LGHNA and CDR2 YNFKEQ. CDR3 length: 17 residues. Losses at the gene ends were 2 bases for V and 1 base for J; bases not matched to a gene: 9.

There are a few counts of this clone. The chain uses TRBV7-2 and TRBJ2-5; TRBD2 matches at 7 bases. CDR3 size: 17 residues. The V gene's germline CDR1 is SGHTA and CDR2 FQGNSA. V shed 1 base and J 2 bases; nucleotides not matched to a gene: 10. In nucleotides, the CDR3 is TGTGCCAGCAGCTTAGGTTCGGGACTATACCCGCAAGAGACCCAGTACTTC. Encoded protein: CASSLGSGLYPQETQYF.

This clone was seen only a few times. The chain employs TRBV12-5 and TRBJ2-5; possible D gene TRBD1, 6 bases. CDR1 is LGHNT, CDR2 FRNRAP, per germline. Trimming pared 7 bases from V and 1 base from J, leaving 13 bases between. The CDR3 covers 14 residues. The CDR3 DNA reads TGTGCTAGTGAGGGGGAGTACGGCCAAGAGACCCAGTACTTC. Translated, it gives CASEGEYGQETQYF. Full variable domain (outside the CDR3, taken from reference TRBV12-5 and TRBJ2-5): DARVTQTPRHKVTEMGQEVTMRCQPILGHNTVFWYRQTMMQGLELLAYFRNRAPLDDSGMPKDRFSAEMPDATLATLKIQPSEPRDSAVYFCASEGEYGQETQYFGPGTRLLVL.

In its sample, this clone was seen a few times. Here the CDR3 DNA reads TGTGCCAGCAGCCCACAGGGGGCAGGCAATCAGCCCCAGCATTTT. It translates to CASSPQGAGNQPQHF. V usage is TRBV5-6 and J usage is TRBJ1-5; TRBD1 matches at 9 bases. The CDR3 covers 15 residues. Germline V gene sequence: CDR1 SGHDT, CDR2 YYEEEE. V lost 4 bases to trimming and J lost 2 bases; unmatched junction nucleotides: 4. Supplemented by reference TRBV5-6 and TRBJ1-5, the full variable domain reads DAGVTQSPTHLIKTRGQQVTLRCSPKSGHDTVSWYQQALGQGPQFIFQYYEEEERQRGNFPDRFSGHQFPNYSSELNVNALLLGDSALYLCASSPQGAGNQPQHFGDGTRLSIL.

This chain joins TRBV7-3 and TRBJ2-5; D possibly corresponds to TRBD2 (5 bases). Germline CDR1 reads SGHTA; CDR2 reads FQGTGA. The CDR3 totals 13 residues. With 4 bases removed from V and 5 bases from J, the gap between germline ends came to 11 bases. In DNA form, the CDR3 reads TGTGCCAGCAGCTATAGGCCGGGGGAGACCCAGTACTTC. Encoded protein: CASSYRPGETQYF. Looking up the rest from reference TRBV7-3 and TRBJ2-5 gives the full variable domain: GAGVSQTPSNKVTEKGKYVELRCDPISGHTALYWYRQSLGQGPEFLIYFQGTGAADDSGLPNDRFFAVRPEGSVSTLKIQRTERGDSAVYLCASSYRPGETQYFGPGTRLLVL.

The rearrangement links TRBV7-3 to TRBJ2-2; D possibly corresponds to TRBD1 (6 bases). V was pared by 5 bases and J by 7 bases, with 8 bases between. Germline V lookup: CDR1 SGHTA, CDR2 FQGTGA. This CDR3 contains 12 residues. In DNA, the CDR3 is TGTGCCAGCAGCAAGACAGGCGGGGAGCTGTTTTTT. Residues: CASSKTGGELFF.

This clone came up a few times. The V gene is TRBV9, the J gene TRBJ2-5; 10 bases agree with TRBD2. This CDR3 is built from 15 residues. Germline CDR1 and CDR2: SGDLS and YYNGEE. The V gene end was trimmed by 1 base and the J gene end by 5 bases; junction bases not matched to a gene: 5. CDR3 region: CASSVRAGGAETQYF. The DNA for the CDR3 is TGTGCCAGCAGCGTAAGAGCGGGGGGGGCTGAGACCCAGTACTTC.

In its sample, this clone was seen a few times. The J gene is TRBJ2-6, the V gene TRBV5-6; TRBD1 agrees at 9 bases. This CDR3 is built from 17 residues. The V segment lost 3 bases and the J segment 1 base; nucleotides outside the gene matches: 5. The germline CDR1 and CDR2 sequences are SGHDT and YYEEEE. The CDR3 DNA reads TGTGCCAGCAGCTCCCAACAGGGGGCTTCTGGGGCCAACGTCCTGACTTTC. Translating gives CASSSQQGASGANVLTF.

In its sample, this clone was seen a few times. The chain links TRBV29-1 to TRBJ1-2; maybe TRBD1 (6 bases). The germline gives CDR1 SQVTM, CDR2 ANQGSEA. There are 15 residues in the CDR3. V lost 3 bases to trimming and J lost 0 bases, with 14 bases between them. CDR3 loop: CSVEGLKGANYGYTF. The CDR3 nucleotides are TGCAGCGTTGAGGGTTTAAAGGGGGCTAACTATGGCTACACCTTC.

This clone was counted between two and nine times. The V call is TRBV15, the J call TRBJ1-5; possibly TRBD1 for D (6 bases). Trimming pared 0 bases from V and 7 bases from J, leaving 13 bases between. This CDR3 has 15 amino acids. In germline, CDR1 is LNHNV, CDR2 YYDKDF (reference sequence). DNA of the CDR3: TGTGCCACCAGCAGAGAAGGGGGGGCGCGGCAGCCCCAGCATTTT. This encodes CATSREGGARQPQHF.

Remarks on this clone: This CDR3 is also generated by other DNA sequences in the sample. This sequence joins TRBV4-2 and TRBJ1-5; D unclear. The CDR3 length is 12 residues. Germline lookup yields CDR1 LGHNA and CDR2 YNFKEQ. The V and J ends lost 3 bases and 6 bases respectively, with 6 bases between them. The CDR3 loop reads CASSQPLQPQHF. The CDR3 bases are TGTGCCAGCAGCCAGCCACTTCAGCCCCAGCATTTT.

This clone has more than one count but fewer than ten. The sample carries other DNA sequences with the same CDR3. The chain carries TRBV9 and TRBJ2-3; TRBD2 agrees at 15 bases. The CDR3 loop spans 18 amino acids. J lost 0 bases, V lost 4 bases, and 6 bases had no gene match. CDR1 and CDR2 from the germline V gene are SGDLS and YYNGEE. The CDR3 here is CASSPGLAGGTSTDTQYF. As DNA, the CDR3 is TGTGCCAGCAGCCCGGGACTAGCGGGGGGCACTAGCACAGATACGCAGTATTTT. The variable domain in full, with the rest retrieved from reference TRBV9 and TRBJ2-3, is DSGVTQTPKHLITATGQRVTLRCSPRSGDLSVYWYQQSLDQGLQFLIQYYNGEERAKGNILERFSAQQFPDLHSELNLSSLELGDSALYFCASSPGLAGGTSTDTQYFGPGTRLTVL.

This clone was counted between two and nine times. This chain joins TRBV6-6 and TRBJ1-2, with D perhaps TRBD1 (6 bases). Per germline, CDR1 MNHNY and CDR2 SVGAGI (reference sequence). The CDR3 has 16 residues. The ends were cut back, 5 bases at V and 0 bases at J, with 16 bases in the middle. The CDR3 DNA reads as TGTGCCAGCAGTACGTACAAGAGGGGGACTAACTATGGCTACACCTTC. As protein: CASSTYKRGTNYGYTF.